This TCR beta chain stems from a study of human T cells and chemical hapten exposure. Germline CDR1 is SGHVS and CDR2 is FQNEAQ. This CDR3 is 14 amino acids long. Trimming stripped 2 bases from V and 5 bases from J, with 11 bases between. TCRdb itself ran the RACE reads through MiXCR, one entry per CDR3 protein. Altogether 270,000 or so distinct CDR3 sequences are present, approximately 8% being singletons, with the ten largest covering about 1.2%. As to time point: pre-sensitization, week 0. Treatment defined: therapeutic diphenylcyclopropenone sensitization with weekly scalp DPC. This receptor was identified in a man younger than 35 with alopecia areata. Some clones in this sample may be carry-over from other donors' samples. This chain uses TRBV7-8 with TRBJ2-3; the D gene is possibly TRBD2 (5 bases). Here the sequenced sample was whole blood, taken in connection with sensitization to the hapten diphenylcyclopropenone (DPC). The CDR3 here is CASSLFPGEDTQYF. As DNA, the CDR3 is TGTGCCAGCAGCTTATTTCCCGGGGAAGATACGCAGTATTTT.